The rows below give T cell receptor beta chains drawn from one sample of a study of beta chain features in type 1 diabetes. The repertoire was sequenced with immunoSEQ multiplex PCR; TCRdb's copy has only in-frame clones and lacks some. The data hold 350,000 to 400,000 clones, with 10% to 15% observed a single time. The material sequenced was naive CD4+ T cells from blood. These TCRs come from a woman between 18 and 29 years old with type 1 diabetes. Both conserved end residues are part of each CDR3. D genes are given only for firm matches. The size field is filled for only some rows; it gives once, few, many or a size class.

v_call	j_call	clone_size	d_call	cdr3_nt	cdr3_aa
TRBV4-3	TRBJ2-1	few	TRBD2	TGCGCCAGCAGCCAGGAACTAGCGGGGGGGCTGAATGAGCAGTTCTTC	CASSQELAGGLNEQFF
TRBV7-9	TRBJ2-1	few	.	TGTGCCAGCCCCCATCCAGGGATTGAGGACAATGAGCAGTTCTTC	CASPHPGIEDNEQFF
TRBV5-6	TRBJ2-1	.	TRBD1	TGTGCCAGCAGCCCCGGACCGGACAGGAATGAGCAGTTCTTC	CASSPGPDRNEQFF
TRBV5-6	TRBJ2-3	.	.	TGTGCCAGCAGCTTGTCAGGACAAACCACAGATACGCAGTATTTT	CASSLSGQTTDTQYF
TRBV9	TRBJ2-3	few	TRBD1	TGTGCCAGCAGCGTAGACCCACAGGGGCCGCAGTATTTT	CASSVDPQGPQYF
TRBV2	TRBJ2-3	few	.	TGTGCCAGCAGTGTCCAGGGGCTCACAGATACGCAGTATTTT	CASSVQGLTDTQYF
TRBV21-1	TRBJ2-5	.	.	TGTGCCAGCAGCAAAGGATGCGGGGGGAAACAAGAGACCCAGTACTTC	CASSKGCGGKQETQYF
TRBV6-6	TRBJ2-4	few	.	TGTGCCAGCAGTTACCCGGGAGTTGACAAAAACATTCAGTACTTC	CASSYPGVDKNIQYF
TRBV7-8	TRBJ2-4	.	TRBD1	TGTGCCAGCAGCTTAGGCGGAGACAGGGGAATTCAGTACTTC	CASSLGGDRGIQYF
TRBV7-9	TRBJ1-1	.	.	TGTGCCAGCAGCCCACGGCAGGGTAACACTGAAGCTTTCTTT	CASSPRQGNTEAFF
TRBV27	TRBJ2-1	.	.	TGTGCCAGCAGTTTAGCAGGGGACAATGAGCAGTTCTTC	CASSLAGDNEQFF
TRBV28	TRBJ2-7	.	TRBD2	TGTGCCAGCAGTTTAGGCAGGGAGGGGGAGCAGTACTTC	CASSLGREGEQYF
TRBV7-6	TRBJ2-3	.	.	TGTGCCAGCAGCTTAGGAACAGCTTCTGTCACAGATACGCAGTATTTT	CASSLGTASVTDTQYF
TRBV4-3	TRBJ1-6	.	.	TGCGCCAGCAGCCAAGATCGGCGGAATTCACCCCTCCACTTT	CASSQDRRNSPLHF
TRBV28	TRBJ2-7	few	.	TGTGCCAGCAGTACCGGACTGACGGGGTACGAGCAGTACTTC	CASSTGLTGYEQYF
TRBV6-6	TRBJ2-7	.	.	TGTGCCAGCATTCGGGGAACTCGGGGGATTACCTACGAGCAGTACTTC	CASIRGTRGITYEQYF
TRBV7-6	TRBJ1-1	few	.	TGTGCCAGCAGCTCCCGACTGGGCACTGAAGCTTTCTTT	CASSSRLGTEAFF
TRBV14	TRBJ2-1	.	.	TGTGCCAGCAGCCAAGAAGGCGGTGATGAGCAGTTCTTC	CASSQEGGDEQFF
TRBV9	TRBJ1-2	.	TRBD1	TGTGCCAGCAGCGTAGGGACAGGGGTACGAGGCTACACCTTC	CASSVGTGVRGYTF
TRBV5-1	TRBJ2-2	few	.	TGCGCCAGCAGAATACAATCCTCAGGGGCAACCGGGGAGCTGTTTTTT	CASRIQSSGATGELFF
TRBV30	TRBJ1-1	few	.	TGTGCCTGGACCCATGACACTGAAGCTTTCTTT	CAWTHDTEAFF
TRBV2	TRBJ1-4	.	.	TGTGCCAGCAGGGGGAGAGCTAATGAAAAACTGTTTTTT	CASRGRANEKLFF
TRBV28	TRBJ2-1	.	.	TGTGCCAGCAGTCAACCCTCGGGACTCGAGGCGTACAATGAGCAGTTCTTC	CASSQPSGLEAYNEQFF
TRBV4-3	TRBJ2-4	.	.	TGCGCCAGCAGCCAAGAATCAGTGGGGGCTAGGGGAAACATTCAGTACTTC	CASSQESVGARGNIQYF
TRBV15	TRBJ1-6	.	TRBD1	TGTGCCACCAGCAGAGGGACAGGGGGCCGTTATTCACCCCTCCACTTT	CATSRGTGGRYSPLHF
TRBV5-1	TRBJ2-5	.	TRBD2	TGCGCCAGCAGCGACGGGAGGGCCAACCAAGAGACCCAGTACTTC	CASSDGRANQETQYF
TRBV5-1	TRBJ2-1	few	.	TGCGCCAGCAGCTTGGTGAAGGGGACCTACAATGAGCAGTTCTTC	CASSLVKGTYNEQFF
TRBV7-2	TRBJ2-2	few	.	TGTGCCAGCAGCTCTCGGTACACCGGGGAGCTGTTTTTT	CASSSRYTGELFF